These 31 T cell receptor beta chains were sequenced from one sample in a study of blood T cell repertoires in COVID-19 (TCRdb year 2020). Library preparation employed the immunoSEQ multiplex PCR assay. The table was pulled from immuneACCESS by TCRdb, which kept in-frame rearrangements only. Such tables lose some clones; where checked, under half of the loss comes from unresolved V genes, and the rest has no known cause. A total of about 53,000 clones appear in this sample, around 72% of them only once. The top ten constitute more than 13% of the sample. The sample taken for sequencing was peripheral blood. These receptors originate from a human donor with active or convalescent COVID-19. The donor label of this sample is uncertain.

This clone was observed a few times. The CDR3 region is CASSATSGNKDEQFF. The CDR3 DNA sequence: TGTGCCAGTAGCGCGACTAGCGGAAATAAAGATGAGCAGTTCTTC. This sequence joins TRBV19 and TRBJ2-1, with 9 positions matching TRBD2. Germline-derived CDR1 and CDR2 are LNHDA and SQIVND (reference sequence). Losses at the gene ends were 6 bases for V and 8 bases for J; bases not matched to a gene: 11. The CDR3 runs 15 residues.

This chain joins TRBV9 and TRBJ2-7; 13 nucleotides align to TRBD2. V was pared by 0 bases and J by 7 bases, with 10 bases of the junction left unmatched. CDR1 and CDR2 from the germline V gene are SGDLS and YYNGEE. There are 17 residues in the CDR3. Here the CDR3 reads CASSVAEGLAGSGEQYF. CDR3 DNA sequence: TGTGCCAGCAGCGTAGCGGAGGGACTAGCGGGATCGGGGGAGCAGTACTTC.

There are a few counts of this clone. A read error may account for a junction end that differs from germline. The rearrangement joins TRBV20-1 to TRBJ1-2, with D maybe TRBD1 (6 bases). The CDR3 loop spans 15 amino acids. From germline, CDR1 is DFQATT and CDR2 SNEGSKA (reference sequence). The CDR3 bases are TGCAGTGCTAGTGTACAGGGCTTGCGTGGTAGTGTGGTCGCCTTC. The encoded protein is CSASVQGLRGSVVAF.

V and J are TRBV5-8 and TRBJ1-4; 7 bases are a match to TRBD1. With V trimmed by 5 bases and J by 0 bases, 4 bases remained unmatched. This CDR3 spans 15 amino acids. CDR1 is SGHTS, CDR2 YDEGEE, per germline. CDR3 sequence (DNA): TGTGCCAGCAGGCAAACAGGGGCAACTAATGAAAAACTGTTTTTT. Translated, it gives CASRQTGATNEKLFF.

This chain connects TRBV12-3 or TRBV12-4 to TRBJ2-1, with 8 bases lining up with TRBD1. V was clipped by 1 base and J by 7 bases; unmatched bases: 0. The CDR3 runs to 13 residues. Here the CDR3 DNA reads TGTGCCAGCAGTTTAGGACAGGGGAATGAGCAGTTCTTC. This codes for CASSLGQGNEQFF.

The CDR3 nucleotides read TGTGCCAGCAGCCTAACACTCTTAGCGGGAGCGGATACGCAGTATTTT. Translated, it gives CASSLTLLAGADTQYF. This chain uses TRBV5-4 with TRBJ2-3; 9 nucleotides match TRBD2. V dropped 4 bases and J dropped 6; count of bases not matched to a gene: 12. Looked up from germline, CDR1 is SGHNT and CDR2 is YYREEE (reference sequence). CDR3 length: 16 residues.

This clone was seen once. The chain is built from TRBV6-5 and TRBJ2-1; D is possibly TRBD2 (5 bases). Trimming removed 10 bases at V and 6 bases at J, with 13 bases between. CDR1 and CDR2 from the germline V gene are MNHEY and SVGAGI. The CDR3 spans 12 residues. In nucleotides, the CDR3 is TGTGCCACCGAACAACTAGTCAATGAGCAGTTCTTC. Protein product: CATEQLVNEQFF.

V and J are TRBV7-2 and TRBJ2-7; 7 bases line up with TRBD2. CDR3 length equals 14 residues. Germline lookup yields CDR1 SGHTA and CDR2 FQGNSA. V was pared by 2 bases and J by 6 bases, with 7 bases of the junction left unmatched. CDR3 amino acids: CASSLTPSGAEQYF. CDR3 DNA: TGTGCCAGCAGCTTAACCCCTAGCGGAGCCGAGCAGTACTTC.

In this sample, this clone turned up once. The chain uses TRBV5-1 and TRBJ1-3, with 9 bases aligning to TRBD1. In germline, CDR1 is SGHRS, CDR2 YFSETQ. The J segment lost 7 bases and the V segment lost 2 bases, leaving 7 bases of the junction unmatched. There are 15 residues in the CDR3. In DNA form, the CDR3 reads TGCGCCAGCAGCTTCGGGGACAGGGAAAGGAACACCATATATTTT. It yields the protein CASSFGDRERNTIYF.

This clone has only a few counts. The chain links TRBV4-2 to TRBJ2-7; TRBD2 aligns across 8 bases. Trimming cost V 1 base and J 0 bases; bases outside gene matches: 5. The CDR3 totals 16 residues. Germline V gene lookup returns CDR1 LGHNA and CDR2 YNFKEQ. For the CDR3, the DNA is TGTGCCAGCAGCCAAGGCCCGGGACTAGTCTCCTACGAGCAGTACTTC. As protein: CASSQGPGLVSYEQYF.

The rearrangement joins TRBV16 to TRBJ2-5, with TRBD1 as a possible D gene (6 bases). CDR1 KGHSY and CDR2 FQNENV come from the germline V gene. The CDR3 loop spans 15 amino acids. V was trimmed by 4 bases and J by 4 bases, leaving 16 bases between them. CDR3 nucleotides: TGTGCCAGCAGCCTTCAGGGACACCTTGGAGAGACCCAGTACTTC. This gives the protein CASSLQGHLGETQYF.

V gene TRBV13 combines with J gene TRBJ2-5, with 11 nucleotides matching TRBD1. CDR3 length: 16 amino acids. With 6 bases clipped from V and 3 bases from J, the junction kept 9 bases outside the gene matches. Germline-derived CDR1 and CDR2 are PRHDT and FYEKMQ (reference sequence). The CDR3 spells CASSRTGTGGKETQYF. The CDR3 DNA sequence: TGTGCCAGCAGTCGGACGGGGACAGGGGGAAAAGAGACCCAGTACTTC.

This sequence joins TRBV7-2 and TRBJ1-1; 8 bases map to TRBD1. Germline trimming cut 1 base from V and 10 bases from J; bases unmatched to any gene: 14. The germline gives CDR1 SGHTA, CDR2 FQGNSA. The CDR3 is made up of 16 amino acids. The CDR3 DNA follows: TGTGCCAGCAGCTTAGATCGTTTGGGCAGGGGGCAGGGAGCTTTCTTT. It translates to CASSLDRLGRGQGAFF.

The chain uses TRBV6-5 and TRBJ2-6; 7 positions agree with TRBD1. V shed 6 bases and J 1 base; nucleotides not matched to a gene: 3. The CDR3 contains 15 residues. Looked up from germline, CDR1 is MNHEY and CDR2 is SVGAGI. The CDR3 here is CASRDRKSGANVLTF. CDR3 bases: TGTGCCAGCAGGGACAGGAAATCTGGGGCCAACGTCCTGACTTTC.

This clone has a handful of counts. The V gene is TRBV11-3, the J gene TRBJ2-7, with 14 nucleotides matching TRBD2. The CDR3 length is 16 residues. With 4 bases clipped from V and 3 bases from J, the junction kept 5 bases outside the gene matches. Germline loops: CDR1 SGHNT, CDR2 YENEEA. CDR3 sequence reads: CASSSGTSGSIYEQYF. The CDR3 nucleotides read TGTGCCAGCAGCTCCGGGACTAGCGGGAGTATCTACGAGCAGTACTTC.

The rearrangement uses TRBV14 and TRBJ2-5; 10 bases map to TRBD2. CDR1 is SGHDN and CDR2 is FVKESK in the germline V gene. Germline trimming cut 4 bases from V and 5 bases from J; bases unmatched to any gene: 13. The CDR3 is 17 amino acids. CDR3 in amino acids: CASSPGRIAGGRETQYF. The CDR3, as DNA: TGTGCCAGCAGCCCGGGGAGGATAGCGGGAGGTCGGGAGACCCAGTACTTC.

This chain links TRBV7-3 with TRBJ1-6; 8 nucleotides agree with TRBD1. Germline-derived CDR1 and CDR2 are SGHTA and FQGTGA. CDR3 length equals 15 residues. The junction had 7 bases not matched to a gene; V was cut back by 5 bases and J by 7 bases. In DNA, the CDR3 is TGTGCCAGCAGCCCGCCGGGACAGGTAAATTCACCCCTCCACTTT. It yields the protein CASSPPGQVNSPLHF.

This chain uses TRBV19 with TRBJ2-1; 7 positions match TRBD2. Germline V gene lookup returns CDR1 LNHDA and CDR2 SQIVND (reference sequence). This CDR3 comprises 14 residues. V lost 8 bases to trimming and J lost 5 bases; unmatched junction nucleotides: 9. The CDR3 reads CASSGTTTHNEQFF. CDR3 bases: TGTGCCAGTTCCGGGACTACAACCCACAATGAGCAGTTCTTC.

This clone was counted a few times. This chain uses TRBV10-3 with TRBJ2-3; D uncertain. The CDR3 contains 15 residues. Trimming cost V 3 bases and J 0 bases, with 10 bases left between them. Germline V gene sequence: CDR1 ENHRY, CDR2 SYGVKD. The DNA of the CDR3 is TGTGCCATCAGTGAATCAAGCGAGAGCACAGATACGCAGTATTTT. Amino acids: CAISESSESTDTQYF.

The chain uses TRBV7-6 and TRBJ1-2, with TRBD1 matching 9 bases. CDR1 is SGHVS, CDR2 FNYEAQ, per germline. V was pared by 4 bases and J by 0 bases, with 12 bases of the junction left unmatched. This CDR3 spans 18 amino acids. The CDR3 DNA follows: TGTGCCAGCAGCTCTAGGACCGGGACAGGGTCCTCTAACTATGGCTACACCTTC. As protein: CASSSRTGTGSSNYGYTF.

This rearrangement joins TRBV23-1 to TRBJ1-1; 11 bases line up with TRBD1. TRBV23-1 counts as an open reading frame of uncertain function. V lost 4 bases to trimming and J lost 1 base; unmatched junction nucleotides: 5. The CDR3 loop spans 16 amino acids. The CDR3 loop is CASSLDRGRGNTEAFF. DNA for the CDR3: TGCGCCAGCAGTCTGGACAGGGGGCGAGGGAACACTGAAGCTTTCTTT.

The chain combines TRBV28 with TRBJ1-1; tentative D call: TRBD1 (5 bases). Germline CDR1 MDHEN, CDR2 SYDVKM. Trimming stripped 6 bases from V and 3 bases from J, with 8 bases between. This CDR3 is built from 12 residues. For the CDR3, the DNA is TGTGCCAGCAGACGGGGGTACACTGAAGCTTTCTTT. Translated, it gives CASRRGYTEAFF.

The chain links TRBV29-1 to TRBJ1-4; 9 nucleotides match TRBD1. The CDR3 is made up of 13 amino acids. With V trimmed by 6 bases and J by 5 bases, 4 bases remained unmatched. The germline V gene has CDR1 SQVTM and CDR2 ANQGSEA. The CDR3 DNA is TGCAGCGTCAGACAGGGGGGCAATGAAAAACTGTTTTTT. This encodes CSVRQGGNEKLFF.

The CDR3 spells CASSPRLTAAAKGYTF. The DNA for the CDR3 is TGCGCCAGCAGCCCACGGTTGACAGCCGCGGCAAAGGGCTACACCTTC. This rearrangement joins TRBV5-1 to TRBJ1-2; D might be TRBD1 (5 bases). The germline gives CDR1 SGHRS, CDR2 YFSETQ. CDR3 size: 16 residues. V dropped 4 bases and J dropped 8 bases, with 24 bases sitting between them.

This clone has only a few counts. The rearrangement uses TRBV6-5 and TRBJ1-4; D perhaps matches TRBD1 (6 bases). The V gene's germline CDR1 is MNHEY and CDR2 SVGAGI. V lost 7 bases, J lost 7 bases, and 16 bases lay in between. This CDR3 comprises 14 residues. The CDR3 protein is CASTRGGAGEKLFF. CDR3 coding DNA: TGTGCCAGCACTCGCGGGGGGGCTGGTGAAAAACTGTTTTTT.

This clone was picked up a small number of times. CDR3 DNA sequence: TGTGCCAGCAGTTGGACTAGCGGGAGTACCTACGAGCAGTACTTC. Its protein product is CASSWTSGSTYEQYF. The chain uses TRBV7-2 and TRBJ2-7, with 13 bases lining up with TRBD2. The germline gives CDR1 SGHTA, CDR2 FQGNSA. The CDR3 sequence is 15 residues long. V shed 6 bases and J 2 bases; nucleotides not matched to a gene: 4.

The V and J genes are TRBV3-1 (or the pseudogene TRBV3-2) and TRBJ2-3; 11 bases line up with TRBD2. The CDR3 contains 15 residues. Germline V lookup: CDR1 LGHDT, CDR2 YNNKEL (reference sequence). With V trimmed by 3 bases and J by 7 bases, 6 bases remained unmatched. Here the CDR3 DNA reads TGTGCCAGCAGCCAGTCTAGCGGGAGGTCAAATACGCAGTATTTT. Amino acid sequence: CASSQSSGRSNTQYF.

The rearrangement joins TRBV3-1 (or the pseudogene TRBV3-2) to TRBJ1-5; D gene unclear. This CDR3 comprises 14 residues. V was shortened by 3 bases and J by 4 bases, with 10 bases between the two germline ends. Looked up from germline, CDR1 is LGHDT and CDR2 is YNNKEL (reference sequence). CDR3 residues: CASSHGQTNQPQHF. The CDR3 DNA reads TGTGCCAGCAGCCATGGGCAGACAAATCAGCCCCAGCATTTT.

This rearrangement joins TRBV2 to TRBJ2-1; weak D call: TRBD2 (7 bases). CDR3 size: 11 residues. In germline, CDR1 is SNHLY, CDR2 FYNNEI. V lost 2 bases and J 12 bases, leaving 8 bases between the germline ends. CDR3 region: CASSERGGQFF. DNA for the CDR3: TGTGCCAGCAGTGAAAGGGGGGGGCAGTTCTTC. The full variable domain, with the rest looked up from reference TRBV2 and TRBJ2-1, is EPEVTQTPSHQVTQMGQEVILRCVPISNHLYFYWYRQILGQKVEFLVSFYNNEISEKSEIFDDQFSVERPDGSNFTLKIRSTKLEDSAMYFCASSERGGQFFGPGTRLTVL.

The chain joins TRBV12-3 or TRBV12-4 to TRBJ2-7; 7 bases are a match to TRBD1. The V and J ends lost 6 bases and 1 base, in that order; junction bases with no gene match: 0. CDR3 length equals 12 residues. DNA of the CDR3: TGTGCCAGCAGGACAGGGTCCTACGAGCAGTACTTC. Protein product: CASRTGSYEQYF.

The chain joins TRBV19 to TRBJ2-1; 13 positions agree with TRBD2. Germline-derived CDR1 and CDR2 are LNHDA and SQIVND (reference sequence). Trimming cost V 9 bases and J 6 bases; bases outside gene matches: 8. The CDR3 is 15 residues long. The CDR3 nucleotides read TGTGCCAGCCAAAGGACTAGCGGGAGTTTCAATGAGCAGTTCTTC. As protein: CASQRTSGSFNEQFF.